This T cell receptor (beta chain) was identified in a study of cytomegalovirus exposure and HLA in healthy donors. Whole-study findings and limits: According to an earlier analysis, most TCR beta V segments yielded productive rearrangements about 87% or about 30% of the time.

The CDR3 loop spans 14 amino acids. In germline, CDR1 is SGHTA, CDR2 FQGNSA. V was pared by 3 bases and J by 4 bases, with 12 bases between. This PCR relied on a set of 60 Vbeta primers and 13 Jbeta primers. The assay was immunoSEQ multiplex PCR, and TCRdb's table has in-frame clones only and misses some. This sample has roughly 120,000 clones; roughly 80% occur once, and the top ten carry just over 2.5%. Worth noting for this clone: What it binds is unknown.

This TCR was recovered from a man aged 25 to 40 in good health and CMV-seronegative. The chain uses TRBV7-2 and TRBJ1-1; possibly TRBD1 for D (6 bases). The sample consisted of PBMCs. CDR3 sequence (DNA): TGTGCCAGCAGCTTCCAGGGGAGGGCCACTGAAGCTTTCTTT. This gives the protein CASSFQGRATEAFF.